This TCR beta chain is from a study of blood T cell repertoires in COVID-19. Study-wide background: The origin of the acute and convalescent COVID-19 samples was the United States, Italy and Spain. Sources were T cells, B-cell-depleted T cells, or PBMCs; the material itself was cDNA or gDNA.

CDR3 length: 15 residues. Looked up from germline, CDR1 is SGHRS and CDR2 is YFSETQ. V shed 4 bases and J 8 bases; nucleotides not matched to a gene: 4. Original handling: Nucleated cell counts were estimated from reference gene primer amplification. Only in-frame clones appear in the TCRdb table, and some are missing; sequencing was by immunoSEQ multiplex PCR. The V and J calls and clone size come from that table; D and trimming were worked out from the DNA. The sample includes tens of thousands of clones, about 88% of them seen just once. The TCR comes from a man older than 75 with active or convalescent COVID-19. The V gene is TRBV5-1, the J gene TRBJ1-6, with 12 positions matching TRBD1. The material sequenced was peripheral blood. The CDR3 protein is CASSGTGGEYSPLHF. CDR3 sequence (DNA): TGCGCCAGCAGCGGGACAGGGGGCGAGTATTCACCCCTCCACTTT.